Each of the 23 T cell receptor beta chains below was sequenced from the same sample in a study of prognosis after radiotherapy for stage I lung cancer. From genomic DNA, two-round multiplex PCR was used to amplify TCR beta CDR3. First-round PCR amplification was performed with primers specific to each TRBV and TRBJ gene. Using its own MiXCR run on the multiplex PCR reads, TCRdb lists one record per CDR3 protein. The data contain about 18,000 distinct CDR3 sequences, 45% to 70% of them singletons. The specimen comprised PBMCs, sampled before or after stereotactic body radiation therapy (not recorded which). Receptors were obtained from a donor aged 50 or older with non-small cell lung cancer.

About this clonotype: Mismatch with germline at one junction end may stem from a read error. The DNA for the CDR3 is TGTGCCATCAGTCCTAATTGGGGGGAAAAACTGTTTTTT. This sequence encodes CAISPNWGEKLFF. The rearrangement uses TRBV12-3 or TRBV12-4 and TRBJ1-4; D is perhaps TRBD1 (5 bases). The CDR3 contains 13 residues.

V is TRBV15 and J is TRBJ1-4; TRBD1 is a possible D gene (5 bases). Trimming took off 3 bases at V and 7 bases at J, with 18 bases between the two ends. Germline assignment: CDR1 LNHNV and CDR2 YYDKDF (reference sequence). CDR3 length: 16 residues. This CDR3 reads CATSSDAGGFGEKLFF. As DNA, the CDR3 is TGTGCCACCAGCAGCGATGCGGGGGGGTTTGGTGAAAAACTGTTTTTT.

For the CDR3, the DNA is TGTGCCACCAGTGGGGACAGCGATGGCTACACCTTC. It codes for CATSGDSDGYTF. The V and J genes are TRBV24-1 and TRBJ1-2; TRBD1 matches 7 bases. Germline assignment: CDR1 KGHDR and CDR2 SFDVKD. V shed 5 bases, J shed 6 bases, and the junction held 2 bases outside the gene matches. This CDR3 spans 12 amino acids.

This clonotype was counted many times. The J gene is TRBJ2-1, the V gene TRBV7-6; D unclear. Germline V lookup: CDR1 SGHVS, CDR2 FNYEAQ. The CDR3 covers 12 residues. Trimming stripped 5 bases from V and 12 bases from J, with 14 bases between. Here the CDR3 DNA reads TGTGCCAGCAGCGGAGTCCCCCGAAGGCAGTTCTTC. It codes for CASSGVPRRQFF. The full variable domain, in which reference TRBV7-6 and TRBJ2-1 provide the parts outside the CDR3, is GAGVSQSPRYKVTKRGQDVALRCDPISGHVSLYWYRQALGQGPEFLTYFNYEAQQDKSGLPNDRFSAERPEGSISTLTIQRTEQRDSAMYRCASSGVPRRQFFGPGTRLTVL.

Points on this clonotype: This is likely an artifact of a read error, given a far larger clone one base away. The gene calls are TRBV6-1 and TRBJ2-7; D may be TRBD2 (5 bases). Germline V gives CDR1 MNHNS, CDR2 SASEGT. The CDR3 is 14 amino acids. CDR3 in DNA: TGTGCCAGCATCGGGATATTCGTTGAATACGAGCATTACTTC. It yields the protein CASIGIFVEYEHYF.

The rearrangement links TRBV6-1 to TRBJ2-5, with a possible D match to TRBD2 (6 bases). Germline V gene data show CDR1 as MNHNS and CDR2 as SASEGT. The CDR3 runs 13 residues. The DNA for the CDR3 is TGTGCTACCGATCGGGACTTCCAAGAGACCCAGTACTTC. Translated, it gives CATDRDFQETQYF.

This clonotype was recorded many times. J is TRBJ2-5 and V is TRBV7-9; D is undetermined. Trimming pared 1 base from V and 2 bases from J, leaving 8 bases between. Germline V gene sequence: CDR1 SEHNR, CDR2 FQNEAQ (reference sequence). The CDR3 sequence is 14 residues long. The CDR3 DNA reads TGTGCCAGCAGCTTAGTTGCCGTTCAAGAGACCCAGTACTTC. It yields the protein CASSLVAVQETQYF.

The CDR3 reads CASSFEGEQFF. The CDR3 nucleotides are TGTGCCAGCAGCTTCGAGGGTGAGCAGTTCTTC. The genes are TRBV7-2 and TRBJ2-1, with a tentative D call TRBD2 (5 bases). CDR1 and CDR2 from the germline V gene are SGHTA and FQGNSA. This CDR3 contains 11 residues. Trimming left V 3 bases short and J 9 bases short, with 6 bases between. Combining the CDR3 with reference TRBV7-2 and TRBJ2-1 gives the whole variable domain GAGVSQSPSNKVTEKGKDVELRCDPISGHTALYWYRQSLGQGLEFLIYFQGNSAPDKSGLPSDRFSAERTGGSVSTLTIQRTQQEDSAVYLCASSFEGEQFFGPGTRLTVL.

The chain uses TRBV7-2 and TRBJ2-3; possibly TRBD1 for D (5 bases). The germline CDR1 and CDR2 sequences are SGHTA and FQGNSA. Trimming shortened V by 5 bases and J by 3 bases, and 9 bases separated the two germline ends. The length of the CDR3 is 13 residues. The CDR3 region has the DNA TGTGCCAGCAGCAAAAGACAGACAGATACGCAGTATTTT. Residues: CASSKRQTDTQYF.

The chain uses TRBV25-1 and TRBJ2-7; perhaps D is TRBD1 or TRBD2 (5 bases each). V shed 7 bases and J shed 3 bases, with 13 bases lying between them. This CDR3 region has 13 residues. CDR1 and CDR2 (germline): MGHDK, SYGVNS. The DNA for the CDR3 is TGTGCCAGCATTCCTATGGGGGACTACGAGCAGTACTTC. This translates into CASIPMGDYEQYF.

The chain carries TRBV6-2 or TRBV6-3 and TRBJ2-2; 7 bases map to TRBD2. The trim removed 7 bases at V and 4 bases at J, leaving 12 bases unmatched. The CDR3 runs 16 residues. Germline loops: CDR1 MNHEY, CDR2 SVGEGT. The CDR3 bases are TGTGCCAGCAATCCCCGAGGCGGGAGTGCCACCGGGGAGCTGTTTTTT. It codes for CASNPRGGSATGELFF.

This chain connects TRBV19 to TRBJ2-3, with 11 nucleotides matching TRBD2. J lost 3 bases, V lost 3 bases, and 11 bases had no gene match. CDR1 is LNHDA, CDR2 SQIVND, per germline (reference sequence). This CDR3 region has 18 residues. CDR3 loop: CASSILGLAVWPTDTQYF. CDR3 DNA: TGTGCCAGTAGTATCCTGGGACTAGCGGTATGGCCAACAGATACGCAGTATTTT.

The CDR3 spells CSASGKRVAGELFF. Written as DNA, the CDR3 is TGCAGTGCTAGTGGTAAACGGGTCGCCGGGGAGCTGTTTTTT. The gene calls are TRBV20-1 and TRBJ2-2; D is undetermined. CDR1 and CDR2 from the germline V gene are DFQATT and SNEGSKA (reference sequence). The CDR3 extends over 14 amino acids. Trimming stripped 3 bases from V and 6 bases from J, with 14 bases between.

This clonotype was seen ten or more times. The chain is built from TRBV28 and TRBJ2-7, with 12 bases fitting TRBD2. CDR1 is MDHEN and CDR2 is SYDVKM in the germline V gene. Germline trimming cut 8 bases from V and 4 bases from J; bases unmatched to any gene: 6. This CDR3 comprises 14 residues. CDR3 protein: CASSTGTSGYEQYF. CDR3 DNA sequence: TGTGCCAGCTCCACCGGGACTAGCGGGTACGAGCAGTACTTC.

The V call is TRBV28, the J call TRBJ1-5; 9 positions match TRBD1. Per germline, CDR1 MDHEN and CDR2 SYDVKM. V was pared by 7 bases and J by 6 bases, with 10 bases of the junction left unmatched. CDR3 length: 15 amino acids. In DNA, the CDR3 is TGTGCCAGCACCCAAGTGGGACAGGGATTTCAGCCCCAGCATTTT. Translation: CASTQVGQGFQPQHF.

V is TRBV6-1 and J is TRBJ2-7, with a tentative D call TRBD1 (6 bases). The CDR3 covers 12 residues. Germline V gene lookup returns CDR1 MNHNS and CDR2 SASEGT. The V gene lost 2 bases and the J gene lost 12 bases, with 14 bases spanning the gap. The CDR3, as DNA: TGTGCCAGCAGTGAAAATTTGAGACAGGTGTACTTC. It encodes CASSENLRQVYF.

The gene calls are TRBV20-1 and TRBJ2-5; D may be TRBD1 (5 bases). Germline assignment: CDR1 DFQATT and CDR2 SNEGSKA (reference sequence). The CDR3 is made up of 12 amino acids. V was clipped by 3 bases and J by 5 bases, with 10 bases between them. The CDR3 bases are TGCAGTGCTAGGGGGCTAGGGGAGACCCAGTACTTC. Its protein is CSARGLGETQYF.

Points on this clonotype: A far larger clone is a single base away, which makes a read error likely. The chain couples TRBV6-6 to TRBJ2-1, with TRBD2 identical over 10 bases. The CDR3 runs 16 residues. Germline V gives CDR1 MNHNY, CDR2 SVGAGI (reference sequence). CDR3 sequence: CAILSASGSSHNEQFF. As DNA, the CDR3 is TGTGCCATCCTCTCGGCTAGCGGGAGCTCCCACAATGAGCAGTTCTTC.

The table lists this clonotype with many counts. V and J are TRBV6-5 and TRBJ1-2; D remains ambiguous. The CDR3 has 16 residues. The V and J ends lost 0 bases and 6 bases respectively, with 17 bases between them. Germline V gene data show CDR1 as MNHEY and CDR2 as SVGAGI. DNA of the CDR3: TGTGCCAGCAGTTACTCGATGTTCCAGGCTAAGGATGGCTACACCTTC. Translating gives CASSYSMFQAKDGYTF.

The CDR3 loop reads CSVEGGTSGRAYNEQFF. The DNA for the CDR3 is TGCAGCGTTGAAGGCGGGACTAGCGGGAGGGCATACAATGAGCAGTTCTTC. The rearrangement joins TRBV29-1 to TRBJ2-1; 16 bases fit TRBD2. V was clipped by 1 base and J by 4 bases; unmatched bases: 4. CDR1 and CDR2 from the germline V gene are SQVTM and ANQGSEA. The CDR3 contains 17 residues.

This clonotype turned up a few times. CDR3 DNA sequence: TGCAGTGCTAGGGAGGGGAGACTGGACACCGGGGAGCTGTTTTTT. Amino acid sequence: CSAREGRLDTGELFF. This rearrangement joins TRBV20-1 to TRBJ2-2, with D tentatively TRBD2 (6 bases). The germline V and J ends were trimmed by 3 bases and 3 bases, with 14 bases remaining between them. There are 15 residues in the CDR3. Per germline, CDR1 DFQATT and CDR2 SNEGSKA (reference sequence).

J is TRBJ2-3 and V is TRBV5-1; 12 bases match TRBD2. The V segment lost 2 bases and the J segment 5 bases; nucleotides outside the gene matches: 0. CDR1 SGHRS and CDR2 YFSETQ come from the germline V gene. This CDR3 spans 14 amino acids. Written as DNA, the CDR3 is TGCGCCAGCAGCTTACTAGCGGGAGGAGATACGCAGTATTTT. Protein sequence: CASSLLAGGDTQYF.

By its share, this clonotype is medium-sized. The chain recombines TRBV5-1 with TRBJ2-3; D is uncertain. This CDR3 spans 13 amino acids. The germline V and J ends were trimmed by 5 bases and 3 bases, with 10 bases remaining between them. CDR1 is SGHRS, CDR2 YFSETQ, per germline. CDR3 DNA: TGCGCCAGCAGAAGGACGGAGACAGATACGCAGTATTTT. Protein: CASRRTETDTQYF.